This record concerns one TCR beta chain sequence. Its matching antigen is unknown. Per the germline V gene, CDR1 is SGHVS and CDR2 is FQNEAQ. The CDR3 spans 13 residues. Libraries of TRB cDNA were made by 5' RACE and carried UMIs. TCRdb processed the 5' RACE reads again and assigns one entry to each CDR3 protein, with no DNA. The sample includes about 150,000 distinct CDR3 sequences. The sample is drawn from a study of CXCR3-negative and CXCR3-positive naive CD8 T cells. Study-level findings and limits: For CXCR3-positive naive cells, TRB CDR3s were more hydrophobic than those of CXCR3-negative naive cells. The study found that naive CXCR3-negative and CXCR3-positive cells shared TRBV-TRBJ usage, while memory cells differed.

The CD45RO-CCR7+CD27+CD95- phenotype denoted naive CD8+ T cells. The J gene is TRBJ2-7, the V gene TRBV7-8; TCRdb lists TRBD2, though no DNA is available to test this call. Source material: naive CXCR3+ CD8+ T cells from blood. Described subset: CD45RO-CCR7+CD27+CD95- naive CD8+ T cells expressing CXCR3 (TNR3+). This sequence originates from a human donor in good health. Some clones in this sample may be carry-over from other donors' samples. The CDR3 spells CASSPARTYEQCF.